What follows are 12 T cell receptor beta chains derived from one specimen sequenced in a study of OX40 agonist ivuxolimab in advanced cancers. TCRdb's copy holds only in-frame clones and misses some; the assay was immunoSEQ multiplex PCR. The table includes 60,000 to 65,000 clones, 80% to 95% detected once. The specimen comprised CD4+ or CD8+ T cells sorted from blood, sampled in a trial of the OX40 agonist ivuxolimab. The receptors here all came from an adult with an advanced solid tumor such as melanoma, head and neck, liver or kidney cancer.

The gene calls are TRBV10-1 and TRBJ2-1; 9 bases are a match to TRBD2. CDR3 length: 18 amino acids. The germline V gene encodes CDR1 WNHNN and CDR2 SYGVQD (reference sequence). Trimming cost V 4 bases and J 6 bases; bases outside gene matches: 16. CDR3: CASSAHGAGGLGVNEQFF. The CDR3 DNA reads as TGCGCCAGCAGTGCTCACGGAGCGGGAGGATTGGGGGTCAATGAGCAGTTCTTC.

The V and J genes are TRBV19 and TRBJ2-7, with unresolved D. There are 12 residues in the CDR3. The ends were cut back, 2 bases at V and 5 bases at J, with 7 bases in the middle. CDR1 is LNHDA and CDR2 is SQIVND in the germline V gene (reference sequence). CDR3 loop: CASSISTNEQYF. The CDR3 nucleotides read TGTGCCAGTAGTATAAGTACCAACGAGCAGTACTTC.

Notes on this clone: Relative to the germline gene, one junction end is altered; a read error may explain this. The rearrangement uses TRBV29-1 and TRBJ2-5, with D tentatively TRBD1 or TRBD2 (6 bases each). CDR3 length: 17 residues. CDR1 is SQVTM and CDR2 is ANQGSEA in the germline V gene. CDR3 residues: CSACPYEGGGAEEAQYF. DNA for the CDR3: TGCAGCGCCTGCCCTTACGAAGGGGGAGGAGCCGAAGAGGCCCAGTACTTC.

This clone has only one observation. V gene TRBV4-3 combines with J gene TRBJ1-4; weak D call: TRBD1 (6 bases). Germline V lookup: CDR1 LGHNA, CDR2 YSLEER. Between the trimmed V and J ends, which lost 2 bases and 3 bases, there was a span of 19 bases. CDR3 length: 18 residues. CDR3 amino acids: CASSQRTGLFSSNEKLFF. The CDR3 DNA follows: TGCGCCAGCAGCCAACGTACAGGGTTATTCAGCTCTAATGAAAAACTGTTTTTT.

Only one count was recorded for this clone. The CDR3 loop reads CASSDKGEGNYGYTF. CDR3 DNA: TGCGCCAGCAGCGATAAGGGGGAGGGGAACTATGGCTACACCTTC. J is TRBJ1-2 and V is TRBV5-1; D may be TRBD1 (6 bases). Trimming stripped 4 bases from V and 2 bases from J, with 15 bases between. This CDR3 spans 15 amino acids. Germline V CDR1 and CDR2: SGHRS, YFSETQ.

This chain connects TRBV7-9 to TRBJ2-1; possibly TRBD1 or TRBD2 for D (5 bases each). Germline loops: CDR1 SEHNR, CDR2 FQNEAQ (reference sequence). The CDR3 has 13 amino acids. The V end was cut by 6 bases, the J end by 6 bases, with 12 bases between. For the CDR3, the DNA is TGTGCCAGCAGTCCCAGGGACCGCAATGAGCAGTTCTTC. Residues: CASSPRDRNEQFF.

This rearrangement joins TRBV7-9 to TRBJ2-2, with TRBD2 matching 13 bases. CDR3 length equals 16 residues. The junction had 4 bases not matched to a gene; V was cut back by 5 bases and J by 4 bases. Germline V gives CDR1 SEHNR, CDR2 FQNEAQ (reference sequence). The CDR3 sequence: CASSLGLAGRTGELFF. DNA for the CDR3: TGTGCCAGCAGCCTGGGACTAGCGGGACGCACCGGGGAGCTGTTTTTT. The full variable domain, with the rest looked up from reference TRBV7-9 and TRBJ2-2, is DTGVSQNPRHKITKRGQNVTFRCDPISEHNRLYWYRQTLGQGPEFLTYFQNEAQLEKSRLLSDRFSAERPKGSFSTLEIQRTEQGDSAMYLCASSLGLAGRTGELFFGEGSRLTVL.

The rearrangement links TRBV11-2 to TRBJ2-5, with a tentative D call TRBD1 (5 bases). Germline values: CDR1 SGHAT, CDR2 FQNNGV. The CDR3 is 14 amino acids. The V end lost 1 base, the J end lost 5 bases, and 11 bases lay between the germline ends. The CDR3 region has the DNA TGTGCCAGCAGCTTAGTGTTGGGGCTTGAGACCCAGTACTTC. Protein sequence: CASSLVLGLETQYF.

V and J are TRBV6-6 and TRBJ1-1, with D possibly being TRBD1 (5 bases). V lost 0 bases, J lost 7 bases, and 18 bases lay in between. The CDR3 totals 16 residues. Germline CDR1 and CDR2: MNHNY and SVGAGI (reference sequence). The CDR3 coding sequence is TGTGCCAGCAGTTACTCGAGCAGACAGCCAGGATATGAAGCTTTCTTT. Its translation: CASSYSSRQPGYEAFF.

The chain has TRBV19 and TRBJ2-7, with 14 bases fitting TRBD2. With 3 bases clipped from V and 3 bases from J, the junction kept 1 base outside the gene matches. Germline V gene data show CDR1 as LNHDA and CDR2 as SQIVND (reference sequence). The CDR3 totals 15 residues. CDR3 sequence reads: CASSMGLAGVYEQYF. DNA for the CDR3: TGTGCCAGTAGTATGGGACTAGCGGGAGTCTACGAGCAGTACTTC. Filled out from reference TRBV19 and TRBJ2-7, the complete variable domain reads DGGITQSPKYLFRKEGQNVTLSCEQNLNHDAMYWYRQDPGQGLRLIYYSQIVNDFQKGDIAEGYSVSREKKESFPLTVTSAQKNPTAFYLCASSMGLAGVYEQYFGPGTRLTVT.

V usage is TRBV9 and J usage is TRBJ2-5; possibly TRBD1 for D (7 bases). CDR3 length: 15 residues. Deletions cut 0 bases from V and 2 bases from J, with 11 bases between. Germline CDR1 SGDLS, CDR2 YYNGEE. The chain's CDR3 is CASSVDGGQQETQYF. The CDR3, as DNA: TGTGCCAGCAGCGTAGACGGGGGACAGCAAGAGACCCAGTACTTC.

The chain joins TRBV4-3 to TRBJ2-7; TRBD1 agrees at 8 bases. Germline-derived CDR1 and CDR2 are LGHNA and YSLEER. The junction had 7 bases not matched to a gene; V was cut back by 1 base and J by 5 bases. CDR3 length equals 15 residues. The CDR3 here is CASSQGAQGVDEQYF. CDR3 bases: TGCGCCAGCAGCCAAGGTGCACAGGGGGTGGACGAGCAGTACTTC.